This T cell receptor (beta chain) was identified in a study of Ad26.COV2.S vaccination and SARS-CoV-2 variants listed by TCRdb under 2021. For the study in its entirety: Vaccine-arm donors were drawn from COV1001, a multicentre, randomized, double-blind, placebo-controlled phase I-IIa trial of Ad26.COV2.S in healthy adults. Ad26.COV2.S was given intramuscularly at 5x10^10 or 1x10^11 viral particles, as a single shot or as two shots 56 days apart. TCRbeta repertoire sequencing served as the tool for gauging how specific and how broad the SARS-CoV-2-reactive T cell receptors were following Ad26.COV2.S vaccination. The TCR-sequenced set comprised approximately 30 samples: approximately 19 Ad26.COV2.S vaccine recipients, 5 placebo recipients and 8 SARS-CoV-2 convalescent individuals. Trial participants were randomized into five groups of five: low-dose or high-dose Ad26.COV2.S given once or twice, or placebo on both occasions. Investigators remained blinded to trial group allocation during experiments and outcome assessment.

V loses 0 bases of germline sequence and J loses 1 base, and the interval between the two ends is 6 bases. CDR1 and CDR2 (MNHEY, SVGAGI) derive from the germline V gene. The CDR3 covers 14 residues, taking in both the cysteine and the phenylalanine. Only the CDR3 DNA stays, 42 bases, in frame from base 1. What this sample's treatment or condition label stands for: around 19 received Ad26.COV2.S at low or high dose, single or two shots; about 5 received placebo; per-sample allocation not given. For vaccine and placebo recipients, repertoires were sequenced using samples collected on day 63 after the first injection. In Cohort 1b, more than 20 adults aged 18-55 years were enrolled at a single site in Boston, USA, between 29 July and 7 August 2020. Ad26.COV2.S was a replication-incompetent adenovirus type 26 vector expressing a prefusion-stabilized SARS-CoV-2 spike protein from the original Wuhan strain.

The immunoSEQ Assay was the method used to sequence TCRbeta CDR3 regions. After extraction, genomic DNA underwent amplification by bias-controlled multiplex PCR, followed by high-throughput sequencing. In the original analysis: To quantify the absolute abundance of each unique TCRbeta CDR3 region, sequences were collapsed and filtered. T cell fraction was estimated by normalization of TCRbeta template counts to usable DNA, with usable DNA being measured through amplification of reference genes present in all nucleated cells. Repertoire TCRs were annotated as SARS-CoV-2-specific when V gene, CDR3 amino acid sequence and J gene were exactly matched to a known reactive TCR set. MIRA supplied the reference SARS-CoV-2 TCR set, which was filtered for enrichment in COVID-19-positive ImmuneCODE repertoires so that public or cross-reactive TCRs were removed. Using the MIRA antigens, annotated TCRs were further analysed by specific ORF or by position within an ORF. Breadth was defined as annotated unique rearrangements over total unique productive rearrangements; depth was the summed frequency of those rearrangements. Two-sided Wilcoxon rank-sum tests were used to compare TCR breadth between groups. Imported from immuneACCESS, the table was reduced by TCRdb to in-frame sequences with V and J called. These copies leave out some clones; in studies compared against another copy, an unresolved V gene accounts for under half, and the cause of the remainder is not known. V and J calls and clone size come straight from that table; D and trimming were deduced from the DNA. The sample table records 300,000 to 400,000 clones; more than 75% of these occur just once. The ten largest clones capture around 3.6% of the sample.

The full study reports these points: Ad26.COV2.S recipients had higher spike-specific TCR breadth than placebo recipients (P = 0.0014). The study was not powered to compare responses between vaccine doses or regimens. It was noted by the authors that total T cell responses may have been underestimated by the TCR breadth and depth analyses. Vaccine and placebo recipients had comparable non-spike TCR breadth, which fits with the vaccine containing only spike. Substantial breadth of spike-specific CD8+ and CD4+ T cell responses was reported after vaccination.

Of note for this clone: Its antigen has not been determined. Base qualities are missing; no much larger clone stands one base away.

This specimen was peripheral blood, taken in a trial of Ad26.COV2.S vaccine versus placebo. The TCR was taken from a person between 18 and 65 years old who received the Ad26.COV2.S COVID-19 vaccine or a placebo. The chain links TRBV6-5 with TRBJ1-1, with the D gene not clear enough to name. The CDR3 in this case is CASSYSMGNTEAFF. The nucleotide sequence reads as follows: TGTGCCAGCAGTTACTCAATGGGGAACACTGAAGCTTTCTTT.